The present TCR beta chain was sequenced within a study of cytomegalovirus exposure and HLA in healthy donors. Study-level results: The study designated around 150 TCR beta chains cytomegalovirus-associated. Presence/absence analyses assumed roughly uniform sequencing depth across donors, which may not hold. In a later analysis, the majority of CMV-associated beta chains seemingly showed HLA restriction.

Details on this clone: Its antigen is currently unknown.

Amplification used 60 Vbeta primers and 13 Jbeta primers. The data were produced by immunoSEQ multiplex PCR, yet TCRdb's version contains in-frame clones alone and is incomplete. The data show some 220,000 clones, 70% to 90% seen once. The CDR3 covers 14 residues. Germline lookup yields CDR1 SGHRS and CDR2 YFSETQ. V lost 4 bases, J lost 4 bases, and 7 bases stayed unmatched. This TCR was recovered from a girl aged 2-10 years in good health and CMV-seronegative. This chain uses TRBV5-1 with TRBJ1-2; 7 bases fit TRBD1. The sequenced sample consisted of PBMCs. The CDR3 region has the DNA TGCGCCAGCAGCGATTACAGGGGCGGCTATGGCTACACCTTC. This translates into CASSDYRGGYGYTF.